The source of this TCR beta chain is a study of cytomegalovirus exposure and HLA in healthy donors (TCRdb year 2017). Some background on the complete study: An earlier analysis of 587 of the donors reported 276 Gb of sequence data and 117 million unique TCR beta sequences obtained from 150 million to 200 million T cells. An early release covering approximately 600 HLA-typed donors comprised approximately 290 gigabases of sequencing data and around 86 million unique TCR sequences. Of the 350 to 400 genotyped donors, approximately 83% fell in the genetic ancestry cluster associated with self-reported Caucasian donors. The study aimed to test whether cataloging public T cell receptors could reveal signatures of past pathogen exposure. The study profiled the T cell repertoires of under 850 subjects by immunosequencing and related them to cytomegalovirus serostatus. In addition to the first cohort of around 670 subjects, a separate validation cohort of approximately 130 different subjects was used. To predict cytomegalovirus infection status, the study brought together high-throughput TCR immunosequencing, statistical association of individual TCRs with disease status, and machine learning. A later analysis re-examined previously published TCR beta repertoires from more than 650 donors and added high-resolution HLA genotyping to investigate patterns of TCR occurrence. In the later analysis, no new phenotypic data were used to find candidate immune exposures; instead, reliance was placed on TCR beta sequences and their occurrence across donors. To decide whether each TCR beta V gene segment behaved as functional or pseudogenic, an earlier analysis of approximately 620 of the donors relied on high-throughput TCR beta sequencing. Donor age, sex, ethnicity and CMV serostatus were collected together with the repertoire data. A later genetic analysis took genome-wide SNP genotypes for about three fifths of the 666 donors and used that subset as a discovery cohort. All discovery cohort repertoires had been generated on a single sequencing platform. Class I and class II HLA loci were covered by the typing at four-digit resolution. Typing coverage varied by locus: roughly 620-630 donors for A, B, C, DRB1 and DQB1; more than 500 for DQA1; nearly 610 for DPA1; roughly 450 for DPB1. A handful of DR-DQ haplotypes were handled as single units for association and clustering because linkage in the cohort was strong. Among a few hundred genotyped donors of the cohort, an average of approximately 250,000 unique TCR beta nucleotide sequences were sequenced per donor, roughly 20% of them non-productive.

The cohort consisted of 600 to 700 healthy bone marrow donors. At the time of sampling, every cohort member was nominally healthy, though immune exposures that went unrecorded were likely present. The donor was CMV seronegative and was included in the group of a few hundred seronegative cohort members. Every donor gave a peripheral blood sample, and the peripheral blood mononuclear cells from that sample were used for TCR beta sequencing. The Qiagen DNeasy Blood Extraction Kit was used to extract genomic DNA from the blood cell samples. V loses 1 base, J loses 2 bases, and the germline ends lie 14 bases apart. The germline V gene specifies SGHTA as CDR1 and FQGTGA as CDR2. The CDR3 covers 17 residues, taking in both the cysteine and the phenylalanine. Just CDR3 DNA is preserved here, 51 bases in frame from base 1. A remark on this clone: Its antigen remains undetermined.

The library was obtained by the immunoSEQ multiplex PCR assay. For the multiplex PCR, a mixture combining 60 forward primers for TCR Vbeta segments and 13 reverse primers for TCR Jbeta segments was used. The CDR3 region of rearranged TCR beta genes was amplified from genomic DNA with a multiplex PCR assay. On the Illumina HiSeq System, the amplified TCR beta libraries were sequenced as 87-base-pair reads. Regarding the original processing steps: In a later analysis, some 80 million unique TCR beta chains were counted across the roughly 610 repertoires, and roughly 10 million of these chains were shared by at least two donors. Raw reads were error-corrected and collapsed into unique sequences by a nearest-neighbor algorithm in which closely related sequences were merged to remove PCR and sequencing errors. Alignment of CDR3 sequences to IMGT reference sequences was used to assign V, D and J gene segments. Each retained sequence needed at least a six-nucleotide match to both a V gene segment and a J gene segment. Rearrangements were classified as productive when the CDR3 lacked stop codons and remained in frame with V and J, and all other rearrangements were classified as non-productive. Following IMGT convention, CDR3 was defined as the stretch from the second conserved V-encoded cysteine up to the conserved J-encoded phenylalanine. The earlier analysis of a few hundred of the donors excluded sequences that lacked an unambiguous match to a single V gene segment. In an earlier analysis of about 590 of the donors, a V segment was called functional when productive rearrangements were above 56.7%, and segregating when the standard deviation between donors exceeded 5%. To diagnose cytomegalovirus status from the catalog of TCR beta chain sequences, a statistical classification framework was built. In a later analysis, V and J genes were assigned by comparing TCR nucleotide sequences against IMGT/GENE-DB human TR gene sequences. The TCRdist pipeline was used in a later analysis to assign CDR3 sequences and most-parsimonious VDJ recombination scenarios. A later analysis defined each TCR beta chain by its CDR3 amino acid sequence plus V-gene family, and excluded reads lacking a unique V-gene family. A later analysis removed 592 highly shared, low-generation-probability nucleotide sequences to deal with suspected cross-contamination and a sequencing artifact. In a later analysis, a clonal expansion index for each public chain was calculated from normalized within-repertoire ranks of inferred template counts. A later analysis computed generation probabilities with a VDJ recombination model fitted to out-of-frame rearrangements, and checked the results against IGoR. A later analysis scored TCR-TCR, TCR-HLA and TCR-CMV co-occurrence with hypergeometric tests, applying a repertoire-size bias correction to TCR pairs. A later analysis estimated false discovery rates by permuting HLA or CMV assignments 20 times. In a later analysis, co-occurring TCRs were grouped using DBSCAN, and TCRdist sequence similarity was added for clustering within HLA-allele-positive subsets. Repertoires with fewer than 30,000 or more than 120,000 public chains were left out of co-occurrence clustering, as were four to six repertoires with anomalous nucleotide sharing. TCRdb limited this immuneACCESS table to in-frame rearrangements with V and J called. A share of clones is missing; checked studies link under half to unresolved V genes, and the rest is unexplained. The DNA gave D and trimming, while V, J and clone size come from that table. The sample has about 130,000 clones on record. The ten largest clones represent about 1.8% of the sample.

Results and caveats for the whole study, not just this receptor: According to a later analysis, most CMV-associated TCR beta chains appeared to be HLA-restricted, and the HLA associations seemed to be driven largely by CMV exposure. For the cohort, immune exposure information was limited to CMV serostatus. The classifier was reported to diagnose cytomegalovirus status with high specificity and sensitivity in both the original cohort and the validation cohort. The study listed 164 TCR beta chains as associated with cytomegalovirus. In a later analysis, several top co-occurrence clusters were reported to appear linked to parvovirus B19, influenza, CMV and Epstein-Barr virus. According to a later analysis, TCR association rates differed among HLA loci, with DRB1 alleles showing the most associated TCRs and HLA-C alleles showing the fewest. Only TCR beta chains were sequenced in this cohort, and the absence of alpha or paired-chain data limited detectable features. The presence/absence analyses assumed that sequencing depth was roughly uniform across donors, and that assumption may not be true. When HLA alleles, especially DR and DQ, strongly co-occurred, attributing TCR associations to individual alleles was difficult. Some IMGT-functional V segments, including TRBV6-2 and TRBV6-3, could not be distinguished by the 87-base-pair reads and were therefore excluded. HLA typing was unavailable for some donors at each locus, so association tests used only the typed subset. V-gene and J-gene trimming of TCR beta chains was associated with a missense DCLRE1C variant in a later genetic analysis, and the association was replicated in an independent cohort. At a false discovery rate of 0.05, a later analysis linked some 17,000 TCR beta sequences to specific HLA alleles. Compared with equally common non-associated chains, HLA-associated TCR beta chains in a later analysis were more clonally expanded and had lower generation probabilities. A cluster of highly shared sequence variants was judged likely to represent a technical artifact of the sequencing pipeline. In vitro tests confirmed that a few of the cytomegalovirus-associated TCR beta chains recognize cytomegalovirus antigens. A further reported finding was that TCR beta sequences accurately predicted the HLA-A and HLA-B alleles for most subjects in the first cohort. It was suggested by the authors that the approach could potentially be generalized to other disease states and immunological phenotypes. Across donors, most TCR sequences were observed very rarely, whereas some public TCRs were present in many individuals. Linkage disequilibrium might explain the correlated functional status among segregating V segments, but an unknown experimental factor could not be ruled out. Because counts were too low, roughly 17 rarely observed V segments, including chromosome 9 orphons, were left out of the earlier analysis of a few hundred of the donors. Compared with the approximately 710-donor mean, donors in an Asian-associated ancestry cluster had fewer N-insertions in productive TCRs, according to a later genetic analysis. In an earlier analysis of approximately 590 of the donors, most TCR beta V segments appeared in productive rearrangements about 90% or about 30% of the time, broadly matching IMGT annotations.

This receptor was identified in a man between 18 and 35 years old in good health and CMV-seronegative. The chain joins TRBV7-3 to TRBJ2-2; no confident D gene assignment can be made. The sequenced sample consisted of PBMCs. The DNA reads TGTGCCAGCAGCTTAAAGAGCGCGCAGCTAAACACCGGGGAGCTGTTTTTT. It codes for CASSLKSAQLNTGELFF.